This is a list of T cell receptor beta chains from one sample in a study of shared clonotypes between healthy human individuals. Only in-frame clones appear in the TCRdb table, and some are missing; sequencing was by immunoSEQ multiplex PCR. The data show approximately 1.5 million clones, approximately 98% seen once. Sample: naive CD4+ T cells sorted from blood. These receptors all stem from a man aged 25 to 40 in good health. Each CDR3 is given with its conserved first and last residue. A D gene is named only where the DNA matches it firmly. Rows may omit the clone size; those that give it use once, few, many or a size class.

CDR3 length	D gene	V gene	clone size	J gene	CDR3 DNA	CDR3 protein
14	.	TRBV10-2	.	TRBJ2-5	TGCGCCAGCAGTGATGGGATTCGGCAAGAGACCCAGTACTTC	CASSDGIRQETQYF
15	TRBD1	TRBV5-1	.	TRBJ1-2	TGCGCCAGCAGCTCCTACAGGGGGCCTGACTATGGCTACACCTTC	CASSSYRGPDYGYTF
17	.	TRBV18	.	TRBJ1-2	TGTGCCAGCTCACCAGTCGTGGTCCCCGGGACACAGGATGGCTACACCTTC	CASSPVVVPGTQDGYTF
11	.	TRBV28	.	TRBJ1-5	TGTGCCAGCAGTTTAGATCAGCCCCAGCATTTT	CASSLDQPQHF
16	TRBD1	TRBV29-1	.	TRBJ2-1	TGCAGCGCCCAGACGGGGGACAGGGGTTTTTTGGATGAGCAGTTCTTC	CSAQTGDRGFLDEQFF
13	.	TRBV5-4	few	TRBJ2-5	TGTGCCAGCAGCTTGGTGGGGGAAGAGACCCAGTACTTC	CASSLVGEETQYF
13	.	TRBV11-2	.	TRBJ2-1	TGTGCCAGCAGCTACATACCTTACAATGAGCAGTTCTTC	CASSYIPYNEQFF
13	TRBD1	TRBV7-8	.	TRBJ1-2	TGTGCCAGCAGCCCCGGGACAGCCTATGGCTACACCTTC	CASSPGTAYGYTF
15	.	TRBV6-1	.	TRBJ2-2	TGTGCCAGCAGTTTGCGACTGGAGAACACCGGGGAGCTGTTTTTT	CASSLRLENTGELFF
14	.	TRBV6-5	.	TRBJ2-3	TGTGCCAGCAGTTACACATATTTAACAGATACGCAGTATTTT	CASSYTYLTDTQYF
14	.	TRBV2	.	TRBJ1-5	TGTGCCAGCAGTGAACTTGGGGGGTATCAGCCCCAGCATTTT	CASSELGGYQPQHF
14	TRBD1	TRBV5-1	.	TRBJ2-5	TGCGCCAGCAGCTCCGAGGGACAGGAAGAGACCCAGTACTTC	CASSSEGQEETQYF
13	.	TRBV7-6	.	TRBJ1-2	TGTGCCAGCAGCTTAACCGGGGAGGAAGGCTACACCTTC	CASSLTGEEGYTF
14	.	TRBV5-1	.	TRBJ2-5	TGCGCCAGCAGCTTGGGGTTTTCCTCAGAGACCCAGTACTTC	CASSLGFSSETQYF
15	TRBD2	TRBV18	.	TRBJ2-7	TGTGCCAGCTCACCAAGGAGCGGGAGGCAGAACGAGCAGTACTTC	CASSPRSGRQNEQYF
13	.	TRBV19	.	TRBJ2-3	TGTGCCACCACGGGACTGCTAACAGATACGCAGTATTTT	CATTGLLTDTQYF
15	TRBD2	TRBV19	.	TRBJ2-7	TGTGCCAGTAGTAAGGGTTGGCGGGAGTCCGGGGAGCAGTACTTC	CASSKGWRESGEQYF